The TCR beta chain under discussion was sequenced for a study of cytomegalovirus exposure and HLA in healthy donors. Study-wide background: Across 350 to 400 genotyped donors, over 70% landed in the Caucasian-associated ancestry cluster. Findings and caveats of the study: The study carried out a later analysis of TCR beta sequences. It associated around 17,000 of them with specific HLA alleles at a false discovery rate of 0.05. V- and J-gene trimming of TCR beta was linked (in a later analysis) to a missense DCLRE1C variant.

Donors consisted of healthy bone marrow donors. Both 60 Vbeta primers and 13 Jbeta primers went into the PCR. Some clones are missing from TCRdb's copy, which holds only in-frame ones; the method was immunoSEQ multiplex PCR. Of roughly 130,000 clones listed, under 80% are singletons. Trimming took 4 bases from V and 0 from J; bases not matched to a gene: 4. This CDR3 is built from 15 residues. CDR1 is SGDLS, CDR2 YYNGEE, per germline. A remark on this clone: What it binds is unknown.

V and J are TRBV9 and TRBJ1-3; TRBD1 matches 7 bases. The specimen sequenced was PBMCs. This receptor was obtained from a woman between 45 and 60 years old in good health and CMV-seropositive. In nucleotides, the CDR3 is TGTGCCAGCAGCATGGGACAGAGCTCTGGAAACACCATATATTTT. This sequence encodes CASSMGQSSGNTIYF.